The 29 T cell receptor beta chains listed next were all sequenced from one sample in a study of cytomegalovirus exposure and HLA in healthy donors. The PCR employed 60 Vbeta primers together with 13 Jbeta primers. Using immunoSEQ multiplex PCR, the repertoire was profiled, and TCRdb retains in-frame clones only, with some absent. The repertoire holds 110,000 to 150,000 clones, 77% seen once, with around 3.6% in the top ten. Sequencing input: PBMCs. All receptors come from a male donor in good health and CMV-seronegative.

The gene calls are TRBV5-1 and TRBJ2-1, with 7 bases identical to TRBD1. The CDR3 sequence is 17 residues long. Germline V gene lookup returns CDR1 SGHRS and CDR2 YFSETQ. Trimming took 0 bases from V and 5 from J; bases not matched to a gene: 11. In DNA form, the CDR3 reads TGCGCCAGCAGCTTGGGACTTCGACAGGGAAAGAACAATGAGCAGTTCTTC. Protein: CASSLGLRQGKNNEQFF.

The chain combines TRBV9 with TRBJ2-5, with TRBD2 matching 10 bases. The last part of the DNA fits TRBJ2-7 better; the J call may be wrong. The CDR3 is 15 amino acids. Germline assignment: CDR1 SGDLS and CDR2 YYNGEE. CDR3 in DNA: TGTGCCAGCAGCCCAGCGGCTAGCGGGGGCTACGAGCAGTACTTC. Translating gives CASSPAASGGYEQYF.

This clone has only a few counts. V usage is TRBV11-1 and J usage is TRBJ2-7, with D tentatively TRBD1 (5 bases). Trimming took 3 bases from V and 0 from J, leaving 12 bases between them. Germline-derived CDR1 and CDR2 are SGHAT and FQDESV (reference sequence). CDR3 length: 15 residues. The CDR3: CASSLTDIYSYEQYF. The CDR3 bases are TGTGCCAGCAGCTTGACAGATATATACTCCTACGAGCAGTACTTC.

The chain couples TRBV6-6 to TRBJ2-7; D is unresolved. V was clipped by 10 bases and J by 1 base, with 14 bases between them. This CDR3 is 13 amino acids long. The V gene's germline CDR1 is MNHNY and CDR2 SVGAGI (reference sequence). The CDR3 sequence is CATKVGRSYEQYF. The DNA of the CDR3 is TGTGCCACCAAGGTGGGCAGATCCTACGAGCAGTACTTC.

The CDR3 loop reads CASSRDRSIHEQYF. The CDR3 DNA reads as TGTGCCAGCAGCCGGGACAGGTCTATCCACGAGCAGTACTTC. The chain joins TRBV7-2 to TRBJ2-7; 8 nucleotides align to TRBD1. This CDR3 contains 14 residues. V gave up 5 bases and J gave up 5 bases; unmatched junction bases: 8. Germline assignment: CDR1 SGHTA and CDR2 FQGNSA.

This clone showed up just a few times. The chain is built from TRBV27 and TRBJ1-1; weak D call: TRBD1 (6 bases). The CDR3 sequence is 15 residues long. Trimming took 3 bases from V and 1 from J, leaving 12 bases between them. CDR1 and CDR2 (germline): MNHEY, SMNVEV (reference sequence). CDR3 amino acids: CASSLTADRNTEAFF. The CDR3 DNA reads TGTGCCAGCAGTTTGACCGCGGACAGGAACACTGAAGCTTTCTTT.

This chain uses TRBV14 with TRBJ2-5; TRBD1 matches 8 bases. The assigned J gene may be wrong: the sequence end matches TRBJ2-7 better. The CDR3 is 16 amino acids. The germline CDR1 and CDR2 sequences are SGHDN and FVKESK. The DNA of the CDR3 is TGTGCCAGCAGCCAAGATCTGACAGGGGCGTCGTACGAGCAGTACTTC. It translates to CASSQDLTGASYEQYF.

The gene calls are TRBV29-1 and TRBJ1-3; a possible D gene is TRBD1 (6 bases). This CDR3 has 14 amino acids. CDR1 and CDR2 (germline): SQVTM, ANQGSEA. Between the trimmed V and J ends, which lost 3 bases and 3 bases, there was a span of 12 bases. The CDR3 loop reads CSVDSGQRGNTIYF. For the CDR3, the DNA is TGCAGCGTTGATTCCGGACAGCGTGGAAACACCATATATTTT. Supplemented by reference TRBV29-1 and TRBJ1-3, the full variable domain reads SAVISQKPSRDICQRGTSLTIQCQVDSQVTMMFWYRQQPGQSLTLIATANQGSEATYESGFVIDKFPISRPNLTFSTLTVSNMSPEDSSIYLCSVDSGQRGNTIYFGEGSWLTVV.

The V and J genes are TRBV30 and TRBJ2-5, with no clear D. The CDR3 is made up of 12 amino acids. The ends were cut back, 6 bases at V and 0 bases at J, with 8 bases in the middle. The germline CDR1 and CDR2 sequences are GTSNPN and SVGIG (reference sequence). The CDR3 nucleotides read TGTGCCTGTGGCCCCAACCAAGAGACCCAGTACTTC. This encodes CACGPNQETQYF.

The J gene is TRBJ2-2, the V gene TRBV12-5; weak D call: TRBD1 (5 bases). Germline CDR1 and CDR2: LGHNT and FRNRAP. V dropped 0 bases and J dropped 4 bases, with 9 bases sitting between them. The CDR3 totals 15 residues. CDR3 sequence reads: CASGLVRQFTGELFF. CDR3 DNA sequence: TGTGCTAGTGGTTTGGTACGACAGTTCACCGGGGAGCTGTTTTTT.

The chain employs TRBV27 and TRBJ2-5, with 8 bases that match TRBD1. The CDR3 consists of 14 residues. The J segment lost 3 bases and the V segment lost 6 bases, leaving 6 bases of the junction unmatched. Germline values: CDR1 MNHEY, CDR2 SMNVEV (reference sequence). The CDR3 nucleotides are TGTGCCAGCAGACGACAGGGGAGCGAAGAGACCCAGTACTTC. This sequence encodes CASRRQGSEETQYF.

The chain has TRBV7-2 and TRBJ1-2, with TRBD1 identical over 9 bases. Germline assignment: CDR1 SGHTA and CDR2 FQGNSA. The CDR3 has 16 amino acids. V lost 0 bases to trimming and J lost 6 bases; unmatched junction nucleotides: 8. The DNA for the CDR3 is TGTGCCAGCAGCTTAGCGCGGTCACAGGGGGCCCATGGCTACACCTTC. Residues: CASSLARSQGAHGYTF.

This chain joins TRBV25-1 and TRBJ2-5, with a weak D call TRBD2 (5 bases). CDR1 is MGHDK and CDR2 is SYGVNS in the germline V gene. This CDR3 has 15 residues. V was pared by 5 bases and J by 2 bases, with 15 bases between. The CDR3 is CASSPPTGSQETQYF. DNA of the CDR3: TGTGCCAGCAGTCCCCCCACGGGGAGTCAAGAGACCCAGTACTTC. Supplemented by reference TRBV25-1 and TRBJ2-5, the full variable domain reads EADIYQTPRYLVIGTGKKITLECSQTMGHDKMYWYQQDPGMELHLIHYSYGVNSTEKGDLSSESTVSRIRTEHFPLTLESARPSHTSQYLCASSPPTGSQETQYFGPGTRLLVL.

The gene calls are TRBV5-4 and TRBJ1-6, with TRBD1 matching 8 bases. The germline gives CDR1 SGHNT, CDR2 YYREEE (reference sequence). Trimming cost V 3 bases and J 1 base; bases outside gene matches: 9. This CDR3 has 18 residues. The CDR3 DNA reads as TGTGCCAGCAGCTGGGATGGACAGGGAGGGTCCTATAATTCACCCCTCCACTTT. This translates into CASSWDGQGGSYNSPLHF.

The chain has TRBV7-8 and TRBJ2-7; perhaps TRBD1 as D (6 bases). V was clipped by 6 bases and J by 0 bases, with 18 bases between them. This CDR3 is built from 16 residues. Germline CDR1 reads SGHVS; CDR2 reads FQNEAQ. The CDR3 here is CASRTARGPSSYEQYF. As DNA, the CDR3 is TGTGCCAGCAGAACTGCCAGGGGACCGAGCTCCTACGAGCAGTACTTC.

This clone was counted only a few times. The chain links TRBV9 to TRBJ2-7; TRBD2 is a possible D gene (6 bases). CDR3 size: 13 residues. Germline V lookup: CDR1 SGDLS, CDR2 YYNGEE. Trimming stripped 0 bases from V and 6 bases from J, with 10 bases between. CDR3 amino acids: CASSVGLGGEQYF. The DNA of the CDR3 is TGTGCCAGCAGCGTAGGGTTGGGGGGCGAGCAGTACTTC.

The gene calls are TRBV7-6 and TRBJ2-2; D is ambiguous. V was trimmed by 5 bases and J by 4 bases, leaving 11 bases between them. The CDR3 has 14 residues. Germline V gene data show CDR1 as SGHVS and CDR2 as FNYEAQ. As DNA, the CDR3 is TGTGCCAGCAGCCTCGCCGGAGTCACCGGGGAGCTGTTTTTT. The encoded protein is CASSLAGVTGELFF.

The chain links TRBV4-1 to TRBJ2-5; TRBD1 might be the D (6 bases). Germline V gene lookup returns CDR1 MGHRA and CDR2 YSYEKL. The CDR3 is 13 amino acids. V lost 5 bases and J 5 bases, leaving 12 bases between the germline ends. The CDR3 coding sequence is TGCGCCAGCAGCGACACAGGGCTGGAGACCCAGTACTTC. This codes for CASSDTGLETQYF.

The chain combines TRBV6-5 with TRBJ2-7; TRBD1 aligns across 9 bases. There are 13 residues in the CDR3. V shed 11 bases and J 3 bases; nucleotides not matched to a gene: 8. The germline CDR1 and CDR2 sequences are MNHEY and SVGAGI. CDR3 sequence: CAVWTGDGYEQYF. CDR3 in DNA: TGTGCCGTCTGGACAGGGGACGGCTACGAGCAGTACTTC.

This chain joins TRBV19 and TRBJ2-1; D may be TRBD1 (6 bases). V lost 4 bases and J lost 10, with 26 bases in between. CDR1 LNHDA and CDR2 SQIVND come from the germline V gene (reference sequence). The CDR3 length is 17 residues. For the CDR3, the DNA is TGTGCCAGTAGTACTCCTACACAGGGAAGAACAAGACAAGAGCAGTTCTTC. Encoded protein: CASSTPTQGRTRQEQFF.

This chain connects TRBV7-2 to TRBJ2-4; D unresolved. The V gene's germline CDR1 is SGHTA and CDR2 FQGNSA. V lost 2 bases and J lost 0, with 5 bases in between. CDR3 length: 14 amino acids. CDR3 nucleotide sequence: TGTGCCAGCAGCTTACTCCTAGCCAAAAACATTCAGTACTTC. Residues: CASSLLLAKNIQYF.

V usage is TRBV5-4 and J usage is TRBJ2-5; 8 bases map to TRBD2. Germline CDR1 reads SGHNT; CDR2 reads YYREEE (reference sequence). This CDR3 contains 16 residues. Trimming took 4 bases from V and 5 from J; bases not matched to a gene: 13. The DNA of the CDR3 is TGTGCCAGCAGCCCCCGCATAATAGCGGGGTTGGAGACCCAGTACTTC. It codes for CASSPRIIAGLETQYF. Full variable domain (remainder filled in from reference TRBV5-4 and TRBJ2-5): ETGVTQSPTHLIKTRGQQVTLRCSSQSGHNTVSWYQQALGQGPQFIFQYYREEENGRGNFPPRFSGLQFPNYSSELNVNALELDDSALYLCASSPRIIAGLETQYFGPGTRLLVL.

The J gene is TRBJ2-5, the V gene TRBV19; tentatively, D is TRBD2 (5 bases). The CDR3 sequence is 12 residues long. Germline CDR1 LNHDA, CDR2 SQIVND (reference sequence). The V gene lost 10 bases and the J gene lost 7 bases, with 16 bases spanning the gap. Here the CDR3 reads CATQPGSGTQYF. CDR3 coding DNA: TGTGCCACCCAACCGGGGTCCGGGACCCAGTACTTC.

The V call is TRBV15, the J call TRBJ2-1; maybe TRBD1 (6 bases). From germline, CDR1 is LNHNV and CDR2 YYDKDF (reference sequence). Trimming removed 0 bases from V and 6 bases from J, with 9 bases in between. This CDR3 has 14 amino acids. The CDR3 reads CATSRDLGGNEQFF. The CDR3 coding sequence is TGTGCCACCAGCAGAGATTTAGGGGGCAATGAGCAGTTCTTC.

The V gene is TRBV19, the J gene TRBJ1-2; D gene unclear. Between the trimmed V and J ends, which lost 6 bases and 4 bases, there was a span of 12 bases. The CDR3 runs to 13 residues. The germline V gene has CDR1 LNHDA and CDR2 SQIVND (reference sequence). The CDR3 DNA reads as TGTGCCAGTAGCCTGTCGTTCGGCTATGGCTACACCTTC. Encoded protein: CASSLSFGYGYTF.

The chain carries TRBV19 and TRBJ2-7; 8 bases line up with TRBD2. J lost 0 bases, V lost 5 bases, and 3 bases had no gene match. In germline, CDR1 is LNHDA, CDR2 SQIVND (reference sequence). The CDR3 length is 14 residues. The CDR3 region has the DNA TGTGCCAGTAGTTTCAGCGGGAGCTCCTACGAGCAGTACTTC. The encoded protein is CASSFSGSSYEQYF.

The CDR3 DNA sequence: TGTGCCAGCAGGCTTAGCGGGCCATCCTACGAGCAGTACTTC. This sequence encodes CASRLSGPSYEQYF. V and J are TRBV6-1 and TRBJ2-7; 7 nucleotides agree with TRBD2. The length of the CDR3 is 14 residues. V gave up 6 bases and J gave up 1 base; unmatched junction bases: 6. CDR1 MNHNS and CDR2 SASEGT come from the germline V gene.

This chain links TRBV2 with TRBJ1-4, with 7 bases matching TRBD1. Unmatched junction bases numbered 6, after V lost 4 bases and J lost 7 bases. Germline CDR1 SNHLY, CDR2 FYNNEI. This CDR3 spans 14 amino acids. The CDR3 loop reads CASSVEGAGEKLFF. CDR3 sequence (DNA): TGTGCCAGCAGTGTAGAGGGGGCGGGTGAAAAACTGTTTTTT.

The gene calls are TRBV4-2 and TRBJ1-4, with TRBD1 identical over 9 bases. V was clipped by 0 bases and J by 0 bases; unmatched bases: 2. This CDR3 is 17 amino acids long. The germline V gene has CDR1 LGHNA and CDR2 YNFKEQ. The CDR3 here is CASSQEGQGTTNEKLFF. CDR3 nucleotides: TGTGCCAGCAGCCAAGAGGGACAGGGAACAACTAATGAAAAACTGTTTTTT.